The next 15 T cell receptor beta chains were all read from a single sample in a study of OX40 agonist ivuxolimab in advanced cancers. Produced via immunoSEQ multiplex PCR; TCRdb's table is partial and in-frame only. The sample includes 50,000 to 60,000 clones, 90% of them seen just once. The specimen comprised CD4+ or CD8+ T cells sorted from blood, sampled in a trial of the OX40 agonist ivuxolimab. The receptors shown here come from an adult with an advanced solid tumor such as melanoma, head and neck, liver or kidney cancer.

The chain joins TRBV7-8 to TRBJ2-5; 7 bases agree with TRBD1. CDR3 size: 15 residues. With 3 bases clipped from V and 7 bases from J, the junction kept 11 bases outside the gene matches. In germline, CDR1 is SGHVS, CDR2 FQNEAQ. Here the CDR3 reads CASSFETGYQGTQYF. DNA of the CDR3: TGTGCCAGCAGCTTCGAGACAGGGTATCAGGGGACCCAGTACTTC.

J is TRBJ2-7 and V is TRBV28, with D maybe TRBD1 (8 bases). V was cut by 7 bases and J by 3 bases, with 16 bases left in between. This CDR3 region has 14 residues. Looked up from germline, CDR1 is MDHEN and CDR2 is SYDVKM. The CDR3 DNA reads TGTGCCAGCACTCGGGGGGACAGGAACTACGAGCAGTACTTC. It is translated as CASTRGDRNYEQYF.

This clone was seen a single time. The chain carries TRBV21-1 and TRBJ2-1; the table's TRBD2 call for D was not verified on the DNA. TRBV21-1 is classified as a pseudogene. The CDR3 covers 15 residues. CDR3 nucleotide sequence: TGTGCCAGCAGCGATCTAGCGCTTTCCTACAATGAGCAGTTCTTC. Protein sequence: CASSDLALSYNEQFF.

This sequence joins TRBV5-1 and TRBJ2-5; TRBD2 aligns across 7 bases. There are 15 residues in the CDR3. In germline, CDR1 is SGHRS, CDR2 YFSETQ. Trimming removed 1 base from V and 5 bases from J; junction bases left unmatched: 8. CDR3 sequence (DNA): TGCGCCAGCAGCTTGCCAGGACTAGTATCGGAGACCCAGTACTTC. As protein: CASSLPGLVSETQYF.

The V and J genes are TRBV2 and TRBJ2-3; a weak D match, TRBD2 (7 bases). This CDR3 comprises 13 residues. Per germline, CDR1 SNHLY and CDR2 FYNNEI. Deletions cut 7 bases from V and 4 bases from J, with 12 bases between. CDR3 region: CASNRGGADTQYF. CDR3 bases: TGTGCCAGCAATAGGGGGGGGGCAGATACGCAGTATTTT. Drawing the rest from reference TRBV2 and TRBJ2-3, the complete variable domain is EPEVTQTPSHQVTQMGQEVILRCVPISNHLYFYWYRQILGQKVEFLVSFYNNEISEKSEIFDDQFSVERPDGSNFTLKIRSTKLEDSAMYFCASNRGGADTQYFGPGTRLTVL.

The genes are TRBV7-2 and TRBJ1-2; D unclear. CDR3 size: 14 residues. V was clipped by 1 base and J by 6 bases, with 12 bases between them. CDR1 SGHTA and CDR2 FQGNSA come from the germline V gene. The CDR3 spells CASSLGFPQDGYTF. As DNA, the CDR3 is TGTGCCAGCAGCTTAGGGTTCCCTCAGGATGGCTACACCTTC.

In its sample, this clone was seen a few times. The chain is built from TRBV7-3 and TRBJ1-1; D is possibly TRBD1 (5 bases). The germline gives CDR1 SGHTA, CDR2 FQGTGA. V lost 5 bases and J lost 4, with 11 bases in between. CDR3 length equals 13 residues. CDR3 sequence (DNA): TGTGCCAGCAGCCATCCTGGGGGCACTGAAGCTTTCTTT. Translated: CASSHPGGTEAFF.

This clone was recorded once. The gene calls are TRBV5-1 and TRBJ2-1; the match to TRBD2 covers 13 bases. J lost 0 bases, V lost 7 bases, and 7 bases had no gene match. The CDR3 has 17 residues. Germline-derived CDR1 and CDR2 are SGHRS and YFSETQ. The CDR3 DNA follows: TGCGCCAGCTGGGGACTAGCGGGGAGGGGCTCCTACAATGAGCAGTTCTTC. Amino acids: CASWGLAGRGSYNEQFF.

The chain uses TRBV9 and TRBJ2-2, with a possible D match to TRBD2 (5 bases). V lost 4 bases, J lost 7 bases, and 17 bases lay in between. The CDR3 has 15 amino acids. Germline CDR1 and CDR2: SGDLS and YYNGEE. The DNA of the CDR3 is TGTGCCAGCAGCTCCCGGGGAGACGGAATCGGGGAGCTGTTTTTT. Translating it yields CASSSRGDGIGELFF.

This rearrangement joins TRBV28 to TRBJ1-2; 7 nucleotides align to TRBD1. The CDR3 runs to 15 residues. From germline, CDR1 is MDHEN and CDR2 SYDVKM. V gave up 7 bases and J gave up 6 bases; unmatched junction bases: 14. The DNA of the CDR3 is TGTGCCAGCACCGAGGGGACAGCCGAGTACAATGGCTACACCTTC. Translated, it gives CASTEGTAEYNGYTF.

The rearrangement uses TRBV19 and TRBJ2-7, with D perhaps matching TRBD2 (5 bases). Germline CDR1 and CDR2: LNHDA and SQIVND (reference sequence). V was cut by 1 base and J by 0 bases, with 13 bases left in between. The CDR3 runs 16 residues. Written as DNA, the CDR3 is TGTGCCAGTAGTATAGCTACCCTGGGGAGCTCCTACGAGCAGTACTTC. Amino acid sequence: CASSIATLGSSYEQYF.

CDR3 region: CASSYSGGAGEKLFF. CDR3 nucleotide sequence: TGTGCCAGCAGTTACTCTGGGGGGGCAGGTGAAAAACTGTTTTTT. This chain joins TRBV6-5 and TRBJ1-4; tentative D call: TRBD1 (6 bases). This CDR3 has 15 amino acids. With 0 bases removed from V and 7 bases from J, the gap between germline ends came to 12 bases. Germline V CDR1 and CDR2: MNHEY, SVGAGI.

This sequence joins TRBV11-2 and TRBJ2-1; D ambiguous. The CDR3 consists of 13 residues. V was clipped by 3 bases and J by 3 bases, with 6 bases between them. Germline V gene sequence: CDR1 SGHAT, CDR2 FQNNGV. The CDR3 loop reads CASSFTFYNEQFF. In DNA form, the CDR3 reads TGTGCCAGCAGCTTTACATTCTACAATGAGCAGTTCTTC.

This clone was detected only a few times. Within the sample, other DNA sequences also encode this same CDR3. The chain links TRBV9 to TRBJ1-1; TRBD1 might be the D (5 bases). The germline V and J ends were trimmed by 0 bases and 5 bases, with 8 bases remaining between them. The CDR3 totals 13 residues. Per germline, CDR1 SGDLS and CDR2 YYNGEE. The DNA of the CDR3 is TGTGCCAGCAGCGTAGGGGACGGGACTGAAGCTTTCTTT. This sequence encodes CASSVGDGTEAFF.

This chain uses TRBV5-1 with TRBJ2-5, with TRBD2 matching 8 bases. The CDR3 runs 14 residues. Germline CDR1 is SGHRS and CDR2 is YFSETQ. The V gene end was trimmed by 0 bases and the J gene end by 5 bases; junction bases not matched to a gene: 3. The CDR3 nucleotides are TGCGCCAGCAGCTTGGAGCGGGGGTGGGAGACCCAGTACTTC. This sequence encodes CASSLERGWETQYF.